This T cell receptor (beta chain) was obtained from a study of blood T cell repertoires in COVID-19. The repertoire was sequenced with immunoSEQ multiplex PCR; TCRdb's copy has only in-frame clones and lacks some. The repertoire holds 200,000 to 300,000 clones, with roughly 80% as singletons. The germline V gene has CDR1 SGHDT and CDR2 YYEEEE. This CDR3 has 17 residues. V lost 4 bases to trimming and J lost 0 bases; unmatched junction nucleotides: 6. The specimen sequenced was peripheral blood. This clonotype was sampled from a woman of 80 years or more with acute or convalescent COVID-19. The J gene is TRBJ2-5, the V gene TRBV5-6; 13 bases match TRBD2. Here the CDR3 DNA reads TGTGCCAGCAGCCTGGGACTAGCGGGGTCGAACCAAGAGACCCAGTACTTC. Its protein product is CASSLGLAGSNQETQYF. The full variable domain, in which reference TRBV5-6 and TRBJ2-5 provide the parts outside the CDR3, is DAGVTQSPTHLIKTRGQQVTLRCSPKSGHDTVSWYQQALGQGPQFIFQYYEEEERQRGNFPDRFSGHQFPNYSSELNVNALLLGDSALYLCASSLGLAGSNQETQYFGPGTRLLVL.